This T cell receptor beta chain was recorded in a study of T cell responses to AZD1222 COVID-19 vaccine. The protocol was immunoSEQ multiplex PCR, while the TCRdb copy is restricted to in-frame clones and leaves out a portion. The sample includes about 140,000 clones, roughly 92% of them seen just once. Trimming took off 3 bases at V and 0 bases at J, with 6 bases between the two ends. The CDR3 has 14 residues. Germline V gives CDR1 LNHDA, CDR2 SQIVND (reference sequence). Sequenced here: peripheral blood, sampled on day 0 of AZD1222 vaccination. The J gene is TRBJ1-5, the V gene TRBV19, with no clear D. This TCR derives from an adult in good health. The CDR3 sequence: CASSMTYSNQPQHF. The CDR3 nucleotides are TGTGCCAGTAGTATGACCTATAGCAATCAGCCCCAGCATTTT.